Described below is a single TCR beta chain sequence and its context. Germline trimming cut 2 bases from V and 8 bases from J; bases unmatched to any gene: 11. This CDR3 has 16 residues. Germline V gene data show CDR1 as MDHEN and CDR2 as SYDVKM. This sample is part of a study of control samples from healthy donors and cancer patients. Data came from immunoSEQ multiplex PCR; TCRdb stores just in-frame clones and leaves some out. Here the sample spans over 150,000 clones, roughly 95% being singletons. The chain has TRBV28 and TRBJ1-1; 10 bases align to TRBD1. The sequenced sample was blood. This TCR derives from a young woman in good health. CDR3 coding DNA: TGTGCCAGCAGTTTACCTACGACAGGGGGCGCAGGCGAAGCTTTCTTT. It encodes CASSLPTTGGAGEAFF. Looking up the rest from reference TRBV28 and TRBJ1-1 gives the full variable domain: DVKVTQSSRYLVKRTGEKVFLECVQDMDHENMFWYRQDPGLGLRLIYFSYDVKMKEKGDIPEGYSVSREKKERFSLILESASTNQTSMYLCASSLPTTGGAGEAFFGQGTRLTVV.